These 27 T cell receptor beta chains came from one sample sequenced in a study of blood T cell repertoires in COVID-19. Produced via immunoSEQ multiplex PCR; TCRdb's table is partial and in-frame only. The sample carries some 220,000 clones, about 80% recorded once. Material: PBMCs or T cells enriched from blood (not recorded which). These receptor sequences come from a woman aged 40 to 55 with acute COVID-19.

The chain joins TRBV7-3 to TRBJ2-1; 8 bases agree with TRBD1. The CDR3 spans 15 residues. The germline gives CDR1 SGHTA, CDR2 FQGTGA. Losses at the gene ends were 5 bases for V and 3 bases for J; bases not matched to a gene: 6. The CDR3 DNA is TGTGCCAGCAGCCCCGACAGGGGAGGCTACAATGAGCAGTTCTTC. Translated, it gives CASSPDRGGYNEQFF.

The chain recombines TRBV6-5 with TRBJ2-1, with TRBD2 matching over 11 bases. The CDR3 loop spans 15 amino acids. Trimming at V came to 4 bases and at J to 4 bases, leaving 3 bases not matched to a gene. In germline, CDR1 is MNHEY, CDR2 SVGAGI. This chain's CDR3 is CASSLGTSGYNEQFF. CDR3 sequence (DNA): TGTGCCAGCAGTTTAGGGACTAGCGGTTACAATGAGCAGTTCTTC.

The CDR3 coding sequence is TGCAGTGTTCGAAGCTTCGGAGCTTTCTTT. This codes for CSVRSFGAFF. The chain is built from TRBV20-1 and TRBJ1-1; D not certain. With 7 bases removed from V and 10 bases from J, the gap between germline ends came to 13 bases. The germline gives CDR1 DFQATT, CDR2 SNEGSKA (reference sequence). The CDR3 covers 10 residues.

This chain uses TRBV27 with TRBJ2-4; D call uncertain. The CDR3 totals 13 residues. The V end lost 6 bases, the J end lost 10 bases, and 16 bases lay between the germline ends. Per germline, CDR1 MNHEY and CDR2 SMNVEV (reference sequence). The CDR3 sequence: CASSPQLGNIQYF. The DNA for the CDR3 is TGTGCCAGCAGCCCCCAGCTAGGTAATATTCAGTACTTC.

The V and J genes are TRBV12-3 or TRBV12-4 and TRBJ2-4, with TRBD1 identical over 11 bases. Germline trimming cut 6 bases from V and 5 bases from J; bases unmatched to any gene: 0. The CDR3 is 13 amino acids. CDR3 in amino acids: CASRGQGENIQYF. CDR3 coding DNA: TGTGCCAGCAGGGGACAGGGGGAAAACATTCAGTACTTC.

This clone appeared a single time. V gene TRBV28 combines with J gene TRBJ1-1, with no clear D. Trimming removed 5 bases at V and 4 bases at J, with 11 bases between. From germline, CDR1 is MDHEN and CDR2 SYDVKM. The CDR3 totals 13 residues. The CDR3 DNA is TGTGCCAGCAGTCTAGCCTATGCCACTGAAGCTTTCTTT. Translated: CASSLAYATEAFF. The full variable domain, rest sourced from reference TRBV28 and TRBJ1-1, is DVKVTQSSRYLVKRTGEKVFLECVQDMDHENMFWYRQDPGLGLRLIYFSYDVKMKEKGDIPEGYSVSREKKERFSLILESASTNQTSMYLCASSLAYATEAFFGQGTRLTVV.

This CDR3 reads CASSLDRVNEQYF. DNA for the CDR3: TGTGCCAGCAGCTTAGACAGGGTCAACGAGCAGTACTTC. The chain uses TRBV7-6 and TRBJ2-7; tentatively, D is TRBD1 (6 bases). Looked up from germline, CDR1 is SGHVS and CDR2 is FNYEAQ. The CDR3 is 13 residues long. With 1 base removed from V and 5 bases from J, the gap between germline ends came to 9 bases. Together with reference TRBV7-6 and TRBJ2-7, the CDR3 gives the full variable domain: GAGVSQSPRYKVTKRGQDVALRCDPISGHVSLYWYRQALGQGPEFLTYFNYEAQQDKSGLPNDRFSAERPEGSISTLTIQRTEQRDSAMYRCASSLDRVNEQYFGPGTRLTVT.

The sample holds a few counts of this clone. The J gene is TRBJ2-7, the V gene TRBV24-1; 9 nucleotides align to TRBD2. V trimming: 8 bases; J trimming: 2 bases; junction bases outside the gene matches: 6. The germline V gene has CDR1 KGHDR and CDR2 SFDVKD. This CDR3 has 14 amino acids. The CDR3 DNA reads TGTGCCACCATGGCGGGAGGGCAACCCTACGAGCAGTACTTC. This sequence encodes CATMAGGQPYEQYF.

This chain uses TRBV18 with TRBJ1-5; D unclear. Germline CDR1 and CDR2: KGHSH and LQKENI. The CDR3 has 13 residues. The ends were cut back, 5 bases at V and 4 bases at J, with 9 bases in the middle. CDR3 sequence (DNA): TGTGCCAGCTCAGAGAGCGAAAATCAGCCCCAGCATTTT. This gives the protein CASSESENQPQHF. The whole variable domain, filled in from reference TRBV18 and TRBJ1-5, reads NAGVMQNPRHLVRRRGQEARLRCSPMKGHSHVYWYRQLPEEGLKFMVYLQKENIIDESGMPKERFSAEFPKEGPSILRIQQVVRGDSAAYFCASSESENQPQHFGDGTRLSIL.

The rearrangement uses TRBV5-1 and TRBJ2-3; TRBD2 matches at 7 bases. V shed 5 bases and J 3 bases; nucleotides not matched to a gene: 9. Germline V gene data show CDR1 as SGHRS and CDR2 as YFSETQ. This CDR3 has 15 residues. The CDR3 region is CASSWGEGWTDTQYF. DNA for the CDR3: TGCGCCAGCAGTTGGGGGGAGGGCTGGACAGATACGCAGTATTTT.

The rearrangement links TRBV2 to TRBJ1-1, with no clear D. Germline values: CDR1 SNHLY, CDR2 FYNNEI. The CDR3 covers 11 residues. The V and J ends lost 6 bases and 1 base respectively, with 3 bases between them. CDR3: CASSRNTEAFF. As DNA, the CDR3 is TGTGCCAGCAGCAGGAACACTGAAGCTTTCTTT.

The chain has TRBV19 and TRBJ1-6; D possibly corresponds to TRBD1 (5 bases). Trimming cost V 5 bases and J 9 bases, with 20 bases left between them. Germline CDR1 reads LNHDA; CDR2 reads SQIVND (reference sequence). The CDR3 has 16 amino acids. The DNA for the CDR3 is TGTGCCAGTAGTTACGGGCAGGGAAAGGGCTCTTCACCCCTCCACTTT. Protein product: CASSYGQGKGSSPLHF. The variable domain in full, with the rest retrieved from reference TRBV19 and TRBJ1-6, is DGGITQSPKYLFRKEGQNVTLSCEQNLNHDAMYWYRQDPGQGLRLIYYSQIVNDFQKGDIAEGYSVSREKKESFPLTVTSAQKNPTAFYLCASSYGQGKGSSPLHFGNGTRLTVT.

This clone was observed once. V is TRBV5-1 and J is TRBJ2-7, with 7 bases aligning to TRBD2. V dropped 4 bases and J dropped 3; count of bases not matched to a gene: 7. Germline V lookup: CDR1 SGHRS, CDR2 YFSETQ. The CDR3 contains 14 residues. Here the CDR3 DNA reads TGCGCCAGCAGCCCGAGCGGGACGGGCTACGAGCAGTACTTC. Protein sequence: CASSPSGTGYEQYF.

V usage is TRBV24-1 and J usage is TRBJ1-6, with D maybe TRBD1 (5 bases). Germline CDR1 KGHDR, CDR2 SFDVKD. The CDR3 is 16 amino acids. V lost 3 bases and J lost 8, with 16 bases in between. The DNA of the CDR3 is TGTGCCACCAGTGATGGAGGGGAATCGAGGTATTCACCCCTCCACTTT. It translates to CATSDGGESRYSPLHF.

The chain couples TRBV5-1 to TRBJ2-3; 8 nucleotides match TRBD2. V lost 7 bases and J lost 0; bases outside the gene matches: 7. CDR1 and CDR2 (germline): SGHRS, YFSETQ. CDR3 size: 15 residues. CDR3 nucleotides: TGCGCCAGCTCGGCTAGCGGGCCTAGCACAGATACGCAGTATTTT. It translates to CASSASGPSTDTQYF.

This chain uses TRBV28 with TRBJ1-3, with D possibly matching TRBD1 (6 bases). CDR1 is MDHEN, CDR2 SYDVKM, per germline. The CDR3 loop spans 14 amino acids. The V and J ends lost 6 bases and 3 bases respectively, with 12 bases between them. The CDR3 protein is CASSSAGDGNTIYF. For the CDR3, the DNA is TGTGCCAGCAGCTCCGCAGGGGATGGAAACACCATATATTTT.

This clone was recorded once. The V and J genes are TRBV24-1 and TRBJ2-1; 9 bases are shared with TRBD1. Trimming at V came to 7 bases and at J to 6 bases, leaving 9 bases not matched to a gene. This CDR3 has 15 residues. The germline V gene has CDR1 KGHDR and CDR2 SFDVKD. The DNA for the CDR3 is TGTGCCACCAGCCTCCCGGGACAGGGAACCAATGAGCAGTTCTTC. This sequence encodes CATSLPGQGTNEQFF.

The rearrangement uses TRBV7-2 and TRBJ1-1; no clear D gene. V gave up 7 bases and J gave up 6 bases, with 15 bases separating them. The CDR3 runs to 13 residues. CDR1 is SGHTA, CDR2 FQGNSA, per germline. CDR3 nucleotide sequence: TGTGCCAGCACTATTCACTTTGGAGCTGAAGCTTTCTTT. Translating it yields CASTIHFGAEAFF. The full variable domain, rest sourced from reference TRBV7-2 and TRBJ1-1, is GAGVSQSPSNKVTEKGKDVELRCDPISGHTALYWYRQSLGQGLEFLIYFQGNSAPDKSGLPSDRFSAERTGGSVSTLTIQRTQQEDSAVYLCASTIHFGAEAFFGQGTRLTVV.

CDR3 protein: CAWSVGVQETQYF. The DNA for the CDR3 is TGTGCCTGGAGTGTGGGAGTGCAAGAGACCCAGTACTTC. This chain links TRBV30 with TRBJ2-5, with D perhaps matching TRBD2 (5 bases). CDR3 size: 13 residues. The germline V gene has CDR1 GTSNPN and CDR2 SVGIG (reference sequence). With 0 bases removed from V and 2 bases from J, the gap between germline ends came to 7 bases.

The chain recombines TRBV4-3 with TRBJ1-1; D gene unclear. The germline V gene encodes CDR1 LGHNA and CDR2 YSLEER. The CDR3 has 14 amino acids. V shed 3 bases and J shed 4 bases, with 12 bases lying between them. CDR3 nucleotides: TGCGCCAGCAGCCAGGGTCTAAGAGGCACTGAAGCTTTCTTT. Its protein is CASSQGLRGTEAFF.

In this sample, this clone turned up a few times. The chain uses TRBV3-1 (or the pseudogene TRBV3-2) and TRBJ1-1; 11 nucleotides match TRBD1. CDR3 length: 16 amino acids. Trimming at V came to 7 bases and at J to 2 bases, leaving 9 bases not matched to a gene. Germline V CDR1 and CDR2: LGHDT, YNNKEL (reference sequence). CDR3 loop: CASNIGQGAGNTEAFF. CDR3 nucleotide sequence: TGTGCCAGCAATATTGGACAGGGGGCGGGTAACACTGAAGCTTTCTTT.

CDR3: CSAGLEETQYF. The CDR3 bases are TGCAGTGCCGGACTAGAGGAGACCCAGTACTTC. The V gene is TRBV20-1, the J gene TRBJ2-5; 7 bases are a match to TRBD2. CDR3 size: 11 residues. Germline V gene lookup returns CDR1 DFQATT and CDR2 SNEGSKA (reference sequence). Trimming at V came to 6 bases and at J to 5 bases, leaving 3 bases not matched to a gene.

This chain connects TRBV14 to TRBJ1-1; a weak D match, TRBD1 (6 bases). Germline V CDR1 and CDR2: SGHDN, FVKESK. Trimming removed 1 base from V and 3 bases from J, with 18 bases in between. This CDR3 spans 17 amino acids. The CDR3 sequence: CASSQAGLGATDTEAFF. CDR3 sequence (DNA): TGTGCCAGCAGCCAAGCGGGTTTGGGGGCCACGGACACTGAAGCTTTCTTT.

The chain combines TRBV19 with TRBJ1-2; D is unresolved. Germline V CDR1 and CDR2: LNHDA, SQIVND (reference sequence). The CDR3 extends over 12 amino acids. V was cut by 9 bases and J by 3 bases, with 11 bases left in between. CDR3 nucleotide sequence: TGTGCCAGCAGACGGGAATACTATGGCTACACCTTC. Its translation: CASRREYYGYTF.

This clone appeared a few times. The chain couples TRBV19 to TRBJ2-5; no firm D call. CDR3 length: 13 residues. V was cut by 3 bases and J by 3 bases, with 8 bases left in between. The V gene's germline CDR1 is LNHDA and CDR2 SQIVND (reference sequence). The CDR3 reads CASSIGQKETQYF. CDR3 coding DNA: TGTGCCAGTAGTATTGGGCAGAAAGAGACCCAGTACTTC.

This clone was counted once. The rearrangement uses TRBV6-5 and TRBJ1-1; no definite D call. This CDR3 spans 15 amino acids. CDR1 is MNHEY and CDR2 is SVGAGI in the germline V gene. The ends were cut back, 0 bases at V and 5 bases at J, with 13 bases in the middle. DNA for the CDR3: TGTGCCAGCAGTTACTCGGGAGGCCCGAATACTGAAGCTTTCTTT. Protein: CASSYSGGPNTEAFF.

This clone was counted between two and nine times. The V call is TRBV5-5, the J call TRBJ1-1, with 8 positions matching TRBD1. Trimming cost V 0 bases and J 2 bases; bases outside gene matches: 3. Germline V gives CDR1 SGHKS, CDR2 YYEKEE (reference sequence). The CDR3 runs 15 residues. CDR3 nucleotides: TGTGCCAGCAGCTTGGCAGGACAGGGTAACACTGAAGCTTTCTTT. Amino acids: CASSLAGQGNTEAFF.